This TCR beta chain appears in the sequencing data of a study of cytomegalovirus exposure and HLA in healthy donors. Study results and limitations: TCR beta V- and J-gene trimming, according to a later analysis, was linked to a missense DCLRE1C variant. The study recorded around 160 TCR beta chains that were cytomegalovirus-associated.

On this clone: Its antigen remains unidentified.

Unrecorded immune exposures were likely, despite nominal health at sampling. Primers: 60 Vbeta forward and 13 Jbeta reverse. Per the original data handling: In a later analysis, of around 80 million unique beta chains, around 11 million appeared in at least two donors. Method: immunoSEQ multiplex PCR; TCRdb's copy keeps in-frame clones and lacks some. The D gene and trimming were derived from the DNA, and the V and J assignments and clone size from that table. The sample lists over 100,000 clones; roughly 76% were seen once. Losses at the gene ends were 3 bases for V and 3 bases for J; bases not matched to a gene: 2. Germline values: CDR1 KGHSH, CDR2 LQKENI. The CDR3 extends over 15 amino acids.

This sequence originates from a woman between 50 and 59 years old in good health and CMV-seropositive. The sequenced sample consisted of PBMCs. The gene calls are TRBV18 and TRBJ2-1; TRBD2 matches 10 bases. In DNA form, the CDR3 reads TGTGCCAGCTCACCCACTAGCGGGAACTACAATGAGCAGTTCTTC. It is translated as CASSPTSGNYNEQFF.